The rows below give T cell receptor beta chains drawn from one sample of a study of shared clonotypes between healthy human individuals. Produced via immunoSEQ multiplex PCR; TCRdb's table is partial and in-frame only. Found here are 450,000 to 500,000 clones, over 60% of them singletons; the top ten hold under 15%. The source material was PBMCs. The source is a woman aged 40 to 50 in good health. Some clones in this sample may be carry-over from other donors' samples. Each CDR3 is given with its conserved first and last residue. Each record gives: CDR3 DNA, CDR3 protein, clone size, V gene, J gene, D gene. A D gene is named only where the DNA matches it firmly. A row's size may be missing; if present it is once, few, many or a size class.

DNA: TGTGCCAGCTCACCCTTAGCGGGTTCCTACAATGAGCAGTTCTTC
CDR3: CASSPLAGSYNEQFF
size: NA
V: TRBV18
J: TRBJ2-1
D: TRBD2

DNA: TGTGCCAGTAGTACTTCAAGGGGCAATGAGCAGTTCTTC
CDR3: CASSTSRGNEQFF
size: NA
V: TRBV19
J: TRBJ2-1
D: NA

DNA: TGTGCCAGCAGCTTGCCTAGCGGGAACCCCTACGAGCAGTACTTC
CDR3: CASSLPSGNPYEQYF
size: NA
V: TRBV5-4
J: TRBJ2-7
D: TRBD2

DNA: TGCGCCAGCAGCTTGGATGGTAAGGGCTATGGCTACACCTTC
CDR3: CASSLDGKGYGYTF
size: NA
V: TRBV5-1
J: TRBJ1-2
D: NA

DNA: TGTGCCAGCTCCCGCCTACTAGCGGATCAAGAGACCCAGTACTTC
CDR3: CASSRLLADQETQYF
size: few
V: TRBV18
J: TRBJ2-5
D: TRBD2

DNA: TGTGCCTGGAGTGTATTGGGACAGGGCTACGAGCAGTACTTC
CDR3: CAWSVLGQGYEQYF
size: NA
V: TRBV30
J: TRBJ2-7
D: TRBD1

DNA: TGTGCCAGCAGTTTTCCGGCAGGGGGCGCGGAGGGCTACACCTTC
CDR3: CASSFPAGGAEGYTF
size: NA
V: TRBV28
J: TRBJ1-2
D: TRBD1

DNA: TGTGCCAGCAGTGATTCCCTCGGGGATCAGCCCCAGCATTTT
CDR3: CASSDSLGDQPQHF
size: NA
V: TRBV25-1
J: TRBJ1-5
D: NA

DNA: TGTGCCAGCTCACCACCGGACGGCTTAGCCAAAAACATTCAGTACTTC
CDR3: CASSPPDGLAKNIQYF
size: NA
V: TRBV18
J: TRBJ2-4
D: NA

DNA: TGTGCCAGCAGCTTAGTTGACCTACTACAAGAGACCCAGTACTTC
CDR3: CASSLVDLLQETQYF
size: NA
V: TRBV7-9
J: TRBJ2-5
D: NA

DNA: TGTGCCAGCAGCTTAGATGGCGGGCTATACAATGAGCAGTTCTTC
CDR3: CASSLDGGLYNEQFF
size: NA
V: TRBV7-9
J: TRBJ2-1
D: NA

DNA: TGTGCCTGGCGACGCGGAGGACAGAGGAACACCGGGGAGCTGTTTTTT
CDR3: CAWRRGGQRNTGELFF
size: NA
V: TRBV30
J: TRBJ2-2
D: NA

DNA: TGTGCCAGCAGCCAAGGCGGGACCTCCCACGAGCAGTACTTC
CDR3: CASSQGGTSHEQYF
size: NA
V: TRBV14
J: TRBJ2-7
D: NA

DNA: TGTGCCAGCAGTCCGATGGGGGCGCTGAATGAGGAGCAGTACTTC
CDR3: CASSPMGALNEEQYF
size: NA
V: TRBV28
J: TRBJ2-7
D: NA

DNA: TGTGCCAGCAGTCCCGTCTCTGGGGCTCTCACCGGGGAGCTGTTTTTT
CDR3: CASSPVSGALTGELFF
size: NA
V: TRBV6-4
J: TRBJ2-2
D: NA

DNA: TGTGCCAGCAGCTACGGGACACCGAACACCGGGGAGCTGTTTTTT
CDR3: CASSYGTPNTGELFF
size: NA
V: TRBV11-2
J: TRBJ2-2
D: NA

DNA: TGTGCCAGCAGTTACTCATATGGGGGCACTGAAGCTTTCTTT
CDR3: CASSYSYGGTEAFF
size: NA
V: TRBV6-6
J: TRBJ1-1
D: NA

DNA: TGTGCCAGCCGACTGACCGGGACTACGAACACCGGGGAGCTGTTTTTT
CDR3: CASRLTGTTNTGELFF
size: NA
V: TRBV28
J: TRBJ2-2
D: TRBD2

DNA: TGCGCCAGCAGCTTGGTCGCTAGCGGGAGGGCCCGGACAGATACGCAGTATTTT
CDR3: CASSLVASGRARTDTQYF
size: NA
V: TRBV5-1
J: TRBJ2-3
D: TRBD2

DNA: TGTGCCAGCAGCTTAGCGGCTTTTAACGCTGAAGCTTTCTTT
CDR3: CASSLAAFNAEAFF
size: NA
V: TRBV7-8
J: TRBJ1-1
D: NA

DNA: TGTGCCAGCAGTTACAATGCAGGGGGCGCAGAGACCCAGTACTTC
CDR3: CASSYNAGGAETQYF
size: NA
V: TRBV6-5
J: TRBJ2-5
D: TRBD1

DNA: TGTGCCAGCAATAGGGATAGAGGGCCCTACAATGAGCAGTTCTTC
CDR3: CASNRDRGPYNEQFF
size: NA
V: TRBV5-4
J: TRBJ2-1
D: NA

DNA: TGTGCCAGCGACAGCCGGGACAGGGGCTCCTACGAGCAGTACTTC
CDR3: CASDSRDRGSYEQYF
size: NA
V: TRBV28
J: TRBJ2-7
D: TRBD1

DNA: TGCAGCGTTGAATTTCAGGGGTACTACGAGCAGTACTTC
CDR3: CSVEFQGYYEQYF
size: once
V: TRBV29-1
J: TRBJ2-7
D: NA

DNA: TGTGCCAGCAGCGGGAGGAGGAATGAGCAGTTCTTC
CDR3: CASSGRRNEQFF
size: NA
V: TRBV13
J: TRBJ2-1
D: NA

DNA: TGTGCCATCAGTGAGACTAGCGGGAGGGCTGGAGAGCAGTACTTC
CDR3: CAISETSGRAGEQYF
size: NA
V: TRBV10-3
J: TRBJ2-7
D: TRBD2

DNA: TGTGCCAGCAGCACCACGACAGGGGCTACCTACAATGAGCAGTTCTTC
CDR3: CASSTTTGATYNEQFF
size: NA
V: TRBV5-6
J: TRBJ2-1
D: TRBD1

DNA: TGTGCCAGCGGCCAAGGGTGGTCCCACACCGGGGAGCTGTTTTTT
CDR3: CASGQGWSHTGELFF
size: NA
V: TRBV6-6
J: TRBJ2-2
D: NA

DNA: TGTGCCAGCAGCAAAGACCCCACAGGGACGGGGAACACCGGGGAGCTGTTTTTT
CDR3: CASSKDPTGTGNTGELFF
size: NA
V: TRBV21-1
J: TRBJ2-2
D: NA

DNA: TGCGCCAGCAGCTTGGCTCCCCTGGCGGGAGGAGGGGAACAGTTCTTC
CDR3: CASSLAPLAGGGEQFF
size: NA
V: TRBV5-1
J: TRBJ2-1
D: TRBD2

DNA: TGCGCCAGCAGCCAAGAGCTCTATGAGCAGTTCTTC
CDR3: CASSQELYEQFF
size: NA
V: TRBV4-1
J: TRBJ2-1
D: NA

DNA: TGTGCCAGCAGTCCCCCGAGGGGACAGGGGATCGGCGAGCAGTACTTC
CDR3: CASSPPRGQGIGEQYF
size: NA
V: TRBV28
J: TRBJ2-7
D: TRBD1

DNA: TGTGCCAGCAGCGTAATGGGGGTCACAGATACGCAGTATTTT
CDR3: CASSVMGVTDTQYF
size: NA
V: TRBV9
J: TRBJ2-3
D: NA

DNA: TGCAGCGTTGCTGGACAAAGCTACGAGCAGTACTTC
CDR3: CSVAGQSYEQYF
size: NA
V: TRBV29-1
J: TRBJ2-7
D: NA

DNA: TGTGCCAGCTCACCACAGGCGGGGAACTCTGGAAACACCATATATTTT
CDR3: CASSPQAGNSGNTIYF
size: NA
V: TRBV18
J: TRBJ1-3
D: NA

DNA: TGTGCCAGCAGTTACTCGACTCCAGTAGGCGAAAAACTGTTTTTT
CDR3: CASSYSTPVGEKLFF
size: NA
V: TRBV6-5
J: TRBJ1-4
D: NA

DNA: TGTGCCAGCAGCCAAGATAGGGGACAGGGGGTATACGAGCAGTACTTC
CDR3: CASSQDRGQGVYEQYF
size: NA
V: TRBV4-2
J: TRBJ2-7
D: TRBD1

DNA: TGTGCCAGCAGCTTAGAGGGGGACAGCACAAATGAGCAGTTCTTC
CDR3: CASSLEGDSTNEQFF
size: NA
V: TRBV11-3
J: TRBJ2-1
D: TRBD1

DNA: TGTGCCATCAGTGAGTCGGGGCCGATAGAGACCCAGTACTTC
CDR3: CAISESGPIETQYF
size: NA
V: TRBV10-3
J: TRBJ2-5
D: NA

DNA: TGTGCCAGCAGCACGCCAACTAGCGGGAGAACGGTAGGCTCCTACGAGCAGTACTTC
CDR3: CASSTPTSGRTVGSYEQYF
size: NA
V: TRBV7-8
J: TRBJ2-7
D: TRBD2

DNA: TGTGCCAGCAGCGCGAGGCCGGGCGGGGCTAATGAAAAACTGTTTTTT
CDR3: CASSARPGGANEKLFF
size: few
V: TRBV9
J: TRBJ1-4
D: NA

DNA: TGCGCCAGCAGCCAAGATCAGTTAGCGGGAGGCAATATCAATGAGCAGTTCTTC
CDR3: CASSQDQLAGGNINEQFF
size: NA
V: TRBV4-1
J: TRBJ2-1
D: TRBD2

DNA: TGCGCCAGCAGCTTGGCCGGGGACACCGGGGAGCTGTTTTTT
CDR3: CASSLAGDTGELFF
size: NA
V: TRBV5-1
J: TRBJ2-2
D: NA

DNA: TGTGCCAGCAGAGACAGGGGAAGCACCGGGGAGCTGTTTTTT
CDR3: CASRDRGSTGELFF
size: few
V: TRBV2
J: TRBJ2-2
D: TRBD1

DNA: TGCGCCAGCAGCCAAGTGGGACAGATCTATGGCTACACCTTC
CDR3: CASSQVGQIYGYTF
size: few
V: TRBV4-3
J: TRBJ1-2
D: TRBD1

DNA: TGTGCCAGCAGTTACTCGGATGGCTTTAGCACAGATACGCAGTATTTT
CDR3: CASSYSDGFSTDTQYF
size: NA
V: TRBV6-5
J: TRBJ2-3
D: NA

DNA: TGTGCCTGGAGTGTGACTAGCGGGACGGACGAGCAGTACTTC
CDR3: CAWSVTSGTDEQYF
size: many
V: TRBV30
J: TRBJ2-7
D: TRBD2

DNA: TGTGCCAGCTCTCCGGGACAGGGGTATTCCGGGGAGCTGTTTTTT
CDR3: CASSPGQGYSGELFF
size: NA
V: TRBV19
J: TRBJ2-2
D: TRBD1

DNA: TGCGCCAGCAGTGAGTCAGGGGGCGAAGAGCAGTTCTTC
CDR3: CASSESGGEEQFF
size: NA
V: TRBV10-1
J: TRBJ2-1
D: TRBD1

DNA: TGTGCCAGCAGCTTAGGACCGCCATCCTACAATGAGCAGTTCTTC
CDR3: CASSLGPPSYNEQFF
size: NA
V: TRBV7-8
J: TRBJ2-1
D: NA

DNA: TGTGCCAGCAGCTCCGACGGTGTAGATACGCAGTATTTT
CDR3: CASSSDGVDTQYF
size: NA
V: TRBV7-3
J: TRBJ2-3
D: NA

DNA: TGTGCCAGCAGCTTGGTGGGGAGCTCCTACGAGCAGTACTTC
CDR3: CASSLVGSSYEQYF
size: NA
V: TRBV5-4
J: TRBJ2-7
D: NA

DNA: TGTGCCAGCAGCTTGTGGGGACATCGGGCGAACACTGAAGCTTTCTTT
CDR3: CASSLWGHRANTEAFF
size: NA
V: TRBV5-4
J: TRBJ1-1
D: NA

DNA: TGTGCCAGCAGTCAAGTCCGCGGGGAGCTGTTTTTT
CDR3: CASSQVRGELFF
size: NA
V: TRBV6-5
J: TRBJ2-2
D: NA

DNA: TGTGCCAGTCTTGAGGCTGCGGGTCAGCCCCAGCATTTT
CDR3: CASLEAAGQPQHF
size: few
V: TRBV28
J: TRBJ1-5
D: NA

DNA: TGTGCCAGCTCACGCCTGCGCCAGGGGACGAACTACGAGCAGTACTTC
CDR3: CASSRLRQGTNYEQYF
size: NA
V: TRBV18
J: TRBJ2-7
D: NA

DNA: TGTGCCAGCAGCGTAGGGACTAGCGTGAACTCCTACGAGCAGTACTTC
CDR3: CASSVGTSVNSYEQYF
size: NA
V: TRBV9
J: TRBJ2-7
D: TRBD2

DNA: TGTGCCTGGAGGCTCAAAGAGACCCAGTACTTC
CDR3: CAWRLKETQYF
size: NA
V: TRBV30
J: TRBJ2-5
D: NA

DNA: TGTGCCAGCAGTGGGGGACAGTTGATTAGCTCCTACGAGCAGTACTTC
CDR3: CASSGGQLISSYEQYF
size: NA
V: TRBV25-1
J: TRBJ2-7
D: TRBD1

DNA: TGCAGCGTAGGCCAGGGCGTTTCCTACGAGCAGTACTTC
CDR3: CSVGQGVSYEQYF
size: NA
V: TRBV29-1
J: TRBJ2-7
D: NA